This T cell receptor beta chain was captured in a study of OX40 agonist ivuxolimab in advanced cancers. Whole-study context: Patient treatment consisted of intravenous ivuxolimab administration every 2 weeks at 0.01 to 10 mg/kg.

Some clones are missing from TCRdb's copy, which holds only in-frame ones; the method was immunoSEQ multiplex PCR. The sample lists 30,000 to 40,000 clones, around 89% occurring once. A remark on this clone: Its antigen is not known.

Study findings and constraints: Average numbers of expanded clones were greater in CD8+ T cells than in CD4+. Among some nonresponders, normalized T-cell clonal expansion was also low.

The sequenced sample was CD4+ or CD8+ T cells sorted from blood, obtained in a trial of the OX40 agonist ivuxolimab. This clonotype was obtained from an adult with an advanced solid tumor such as melanoma, head and neck, liver or kidney cancer.

CDR3 DNA: TGTGCCAGCAGCGTAGGTGGTAGCTCCTCCTACAATGAGCAGTTCTTC. Translating gives CASSVGGSSSYNEQFF. This sequence joins TRBV9 and TRBJ2-1, with no clear D. V lost 0 bases, J lost 0 bases, and 10 bases lay in between. In germline, CDR1 is SGDLS, CDR2 YYNGEE. This CDR3 comprises 16 residues.